The present entry profiles one T cell receptor beta chain with its context. This clone was found once. Its antigen remains undetermined. No quality values exist for individual bases; no much larger clone is one base distant. This record belongs to a study of radiation and T cells in renal cell carcinoma (dated by TCRdb to 2019 to 2021). The study in broad terms: In total, roughly 52 samples, comprising 25 or so tumors and some 27 peripheral blood samples, were subjected to TCR beta sequencing. The last blood draw happened 4 weeks after radiation, timed to coincide with nephrectomy. Across all 53 samples, over 4,000,000 unique CDR3 nucleotide sequences encoding about 2.4 million unique CDR3 amino acid sequences were identified. On the study overall, not on this receptor specifically: No pretreatment tumor biopsies were available, so the baseline intratumoral presence of clonotypes could not be determined. Changes in the blood repertoire were not tracked past 4 weeks after treatment. Because the trial had a single-armed design, the trial could not examine how radiation dose or scheduling affected the TCR repertoire. In blood, the top tumor clonotypes increased between baseline and 2 weeks post-radiation and then shrank by 4 weeks, which suggests that tumor-resident clones expanded only transiently.

This sample's time point label indicates: blood 4 weeks post-SBRT, at nephrectomy. Taken with the paper, the label for treatment or condition translates to: 15 Gy SBRT to primary tumor, nephrectomy 4 weeks later. Samples came from a clinical trial, in which primary renal cell carcinomas received 15 Gy stereotactic body radiation therapy followed by nephrectomy 4 weeks later. To follow tumor-enriched clonotypes, serial peripheral blood was collected from radiation-treated patients at baseline and at 2 weeks and 4 weeks after SBRT. Every patient had renal cell carcinoma of clear cell pathology. Genomic DNA for TCR sequencing was prepared using the QIAamp DNA Blood Mini Kit (Qiagen). Samples were included in the analyses only if all quality control checks were passed. TCR beta libraries were generated from genomic DNA with the immunoSEQ kit, following the manufacturer's recommendations. To prepare libraries, a first multiplex PCR with proprietary primers was run, followed by a second PCR that added unique barcodes, and a bead cleanup was done after each round. Each sample batch included a kit-provided positive control reaction and a negative control reaction. The final libraries were assessed on an Agilent 4200 TapeStation D1000 ScreenTape, pooled by volume, and quantified by qPCR. Sequencing was performed on an Illumina NextSeq500 using a MidOutput 150-cycle cartridge, with 156 Read1 cycles, 15 Index1 cycles, and the kit custom primers. The pooled library was loaded at approximately 0.98 pM with about 20% PhiX control spiked in. On the study's bioinformatics: The vendor-processed data were analyzed in R, and a clonotype was defined as all T cells that share the same CDR3 nucleotide sequence. In the clone abundance analyses, frequencies were normalized to the 10,000 most abundant clones in each sample. Public T cell clones, which averaged fewer than five per sample, were excluded before analysis. An abundance difference of at least 32-fold between compartments was the criterion for calling clonotypes tumor-enriched or baseline blood-enriched. Clonotypes expanded or contracted between blood time points were identified with a beta-binomial differential abundance model. Similarity between tumor and blood repertoires was quantified using the Baroni-Urbani and Buser coefficient, and groups were compared with two-tailed Wilcoxon tests in R. What TCRdb holds here is the immuneACCESS table cut down to in-frame rearrangements. Part of the clones is not present; checked against another copy, under half of the missing clones reflect an unresolved V gene, and the others are unexplained. V and J calls and clone size are those listed in that table; D and trimming were worked out from the DNA. This sample has approximately 92,000 clones in its table, and over 80% of those were observed once. Of the sample, roughly 8.8% falls within the top ten clones.

This receptor was obtained from a man over 45 with renal cell carcinoma. The material sequenced was blood, taken from a patient whose treatment included radiotherapy and nephrectomy.

The DNA is as follows: TGTGCCAGCAGCCCACTTGGAGGTCCAGAGACCCAGTACTTC. Its protein reads: CASSPLGGPETQYF. The rearrangement combines TRBV7-6 with TRBJ2-5; perhaps TRBD2 is the D gene, with 5 bases matching. From its cysteine to its phenylalanine, the CDR3 spans 14 amino acids. Only the CDR3 DNA is retained, 42 bases long and in frame from the first base. V sheds 5 bases and J sheds 4 bases, leaving 14 bases between their ends. From a lookup of the germline V gene, CDR1 and CDR2 are SGHVS and FNYEAQ.